The clone carrying this TCR beta chain appeared a few times. The authors ran a second PCR of about 6 to 12 cycles using a sample-barcoded 5' primer and a J-beta primer mix. TCRdb passed the 5' RACE reads through MiXCR, listing each CDR3 protein once. Of 750,000 to 950,000 distinct CDR3 sequences in the sample, under 30% were seen once. Per germline, CDR1 MDHEN and CDR2 SYDVKM. This CDR3 spans 16 amino acids. J lost 1 base, V lost 2 bases, and 3 bases had no gene match. This sample was taken from a study of blood T cells in healthy people across ages. A further study also used this sample, focusing on T cells of mothers and their children. That source notes: Samples came from a few healthy Caucasian mothers and their six children. The study found thymic selection shapes TCR recombination output similarly in related and unrelated pairs.

The chain recombines TRBV28 with TRBJ2-2; 8 positions match TRBD1. Sequences were obtained from blood. The TCR was taken from a boy aged 5-17 years in good health. The chain's CDR3 is CASSLHGQGNTGELFF. Written as DNA, the CDR3 is TGTGCCAGCAGTTTACACGGACAGGGGAACACCGGGGAGCTGTTTTTT.